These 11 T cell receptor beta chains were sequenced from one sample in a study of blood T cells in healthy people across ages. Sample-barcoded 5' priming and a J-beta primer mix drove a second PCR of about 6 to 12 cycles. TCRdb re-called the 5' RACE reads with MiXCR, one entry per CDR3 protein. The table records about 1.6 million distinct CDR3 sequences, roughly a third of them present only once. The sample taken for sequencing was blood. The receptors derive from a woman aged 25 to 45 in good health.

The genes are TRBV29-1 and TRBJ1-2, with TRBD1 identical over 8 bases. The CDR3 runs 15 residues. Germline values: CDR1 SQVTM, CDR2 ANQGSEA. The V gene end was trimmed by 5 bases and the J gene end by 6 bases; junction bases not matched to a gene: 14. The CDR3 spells CSVPDRGLWTNGYTF. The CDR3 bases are TGCAGCGTTCCCGACAGGGGATTATGGACGAATGGCTACACCTTC. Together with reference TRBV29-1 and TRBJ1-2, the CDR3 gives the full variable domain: SAVISQKPSRDICQRGTSLTIQCQVDSQVTMMFWYRQQPGQSLTLIATANQGSEATYESGFVIDKFPISRPNLTFSTLTVSNMSPEDSSIYLCSVPDRGLWTNGYTFGSGTRLTVV.

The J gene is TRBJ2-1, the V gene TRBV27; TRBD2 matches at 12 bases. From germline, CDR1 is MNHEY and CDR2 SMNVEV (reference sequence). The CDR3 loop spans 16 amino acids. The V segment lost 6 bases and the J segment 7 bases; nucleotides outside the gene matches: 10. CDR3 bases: TGTGCCAGCAGCCGGACGACTAGCGGGAGACTAAATGAGCAGTTCTTC. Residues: CASSRTTSGRLNEQFF.

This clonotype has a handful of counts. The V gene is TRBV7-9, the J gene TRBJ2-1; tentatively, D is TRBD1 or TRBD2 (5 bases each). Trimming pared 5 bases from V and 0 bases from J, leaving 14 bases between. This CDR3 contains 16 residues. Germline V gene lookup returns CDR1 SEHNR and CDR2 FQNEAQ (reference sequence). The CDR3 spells CASSRGASGSYNEQFF. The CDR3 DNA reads TGTGCCAGCAGCCGAGGGGCCTCGGGCTCCTACAATGAGCAGTTCTTC.

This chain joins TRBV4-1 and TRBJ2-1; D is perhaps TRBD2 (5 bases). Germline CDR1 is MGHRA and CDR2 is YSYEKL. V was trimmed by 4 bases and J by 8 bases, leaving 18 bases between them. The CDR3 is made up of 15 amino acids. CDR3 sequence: CASSPLGESQDEQFF. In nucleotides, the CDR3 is TGCGCCAGCAGCCCACTGGGAGAGAGTCAGGATGAGCAGTTCTTC.

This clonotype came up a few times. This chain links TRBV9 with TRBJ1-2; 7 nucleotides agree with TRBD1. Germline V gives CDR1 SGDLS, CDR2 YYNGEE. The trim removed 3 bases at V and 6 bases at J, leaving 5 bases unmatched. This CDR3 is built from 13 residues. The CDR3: CASSAQGTHGYTF. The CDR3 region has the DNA TGTGCCAGCAGCGCACAGGGGACCCATGGCTACACCTTC.

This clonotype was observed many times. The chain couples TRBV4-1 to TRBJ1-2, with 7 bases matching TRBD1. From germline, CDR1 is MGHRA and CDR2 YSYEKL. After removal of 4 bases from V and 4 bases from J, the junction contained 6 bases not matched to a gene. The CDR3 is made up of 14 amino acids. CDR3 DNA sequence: TGCGCCAGCAGCCCGACAGGGCAAAGCTATGGCTACACCTTC. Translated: CASSPTGQSYGYTF.

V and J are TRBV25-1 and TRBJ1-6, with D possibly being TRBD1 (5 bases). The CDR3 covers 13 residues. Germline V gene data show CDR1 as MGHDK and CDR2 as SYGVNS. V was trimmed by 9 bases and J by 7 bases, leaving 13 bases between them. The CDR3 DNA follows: TGTGCCAGTAGCGTCAGGGAAAATTCACCCCTCCACTTT. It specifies CASSVRENSPLHF.

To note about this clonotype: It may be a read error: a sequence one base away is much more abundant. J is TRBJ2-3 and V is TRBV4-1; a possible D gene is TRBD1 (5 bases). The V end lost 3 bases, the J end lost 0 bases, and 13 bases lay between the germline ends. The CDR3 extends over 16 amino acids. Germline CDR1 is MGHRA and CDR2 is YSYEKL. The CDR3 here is CASSHRTTASTDTQYF. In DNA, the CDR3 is TGCGCCAGCAGCCATAGGACAACCGCTAGCACAGATACGCAGTATTTT.

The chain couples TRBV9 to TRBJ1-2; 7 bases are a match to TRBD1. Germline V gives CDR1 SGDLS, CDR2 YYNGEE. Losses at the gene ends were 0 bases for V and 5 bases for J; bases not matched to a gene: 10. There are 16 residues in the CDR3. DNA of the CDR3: TGTGCCAGCAGCGTAGCGTCAGGGGGGCAAGGGTATGGCTACACCTTC. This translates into CASSVASGGQGYGYTF.

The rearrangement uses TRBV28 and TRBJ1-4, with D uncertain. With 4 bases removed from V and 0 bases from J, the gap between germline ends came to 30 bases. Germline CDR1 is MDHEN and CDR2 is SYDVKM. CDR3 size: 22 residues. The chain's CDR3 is CASSYKLTWDVLLHATNEKLFF. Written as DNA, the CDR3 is TGTGCCAGCAGTTATAAATTAACGTGGGATGTTTTATTACATGCAACTAATGAAAAACTGTTTTTT. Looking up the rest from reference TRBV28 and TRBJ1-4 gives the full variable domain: DVKVTQSSRYLVKRTGEKVFLECVQDMDHENMFWYRQDPGLGLRLIYFSYDVKMKEKGDIPEGYSVSREKKERFSLILESASTNQTSMYLCASSYKLTWDVLLHATNEKLFFGSGTQLSVL.

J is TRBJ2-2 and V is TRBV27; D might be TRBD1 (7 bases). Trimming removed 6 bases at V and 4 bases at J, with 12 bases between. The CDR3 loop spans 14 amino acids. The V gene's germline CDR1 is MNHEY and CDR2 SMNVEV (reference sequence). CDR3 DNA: TGTGCCAGCAGCCGCGGGACAGTCACCGGGGAGCTGTTTTTT. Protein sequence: CASSRGTVTGELFF.